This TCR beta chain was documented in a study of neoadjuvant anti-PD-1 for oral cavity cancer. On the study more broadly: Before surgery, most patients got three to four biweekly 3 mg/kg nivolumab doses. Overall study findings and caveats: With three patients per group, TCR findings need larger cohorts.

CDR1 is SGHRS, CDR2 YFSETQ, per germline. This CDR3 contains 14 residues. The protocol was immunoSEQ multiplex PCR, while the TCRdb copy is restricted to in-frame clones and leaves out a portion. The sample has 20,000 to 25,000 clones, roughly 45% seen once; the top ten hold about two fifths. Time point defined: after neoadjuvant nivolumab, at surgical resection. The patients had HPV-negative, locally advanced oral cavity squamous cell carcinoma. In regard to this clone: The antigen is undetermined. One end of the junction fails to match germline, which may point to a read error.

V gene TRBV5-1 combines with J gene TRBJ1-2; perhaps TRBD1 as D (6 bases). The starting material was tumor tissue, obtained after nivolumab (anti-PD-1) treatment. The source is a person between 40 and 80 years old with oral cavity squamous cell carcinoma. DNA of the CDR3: TGCGCCAGCAGGTTGGACAGTGTAACCTATGGCTACACCTTC. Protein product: CASRLDSVTYGYTF.